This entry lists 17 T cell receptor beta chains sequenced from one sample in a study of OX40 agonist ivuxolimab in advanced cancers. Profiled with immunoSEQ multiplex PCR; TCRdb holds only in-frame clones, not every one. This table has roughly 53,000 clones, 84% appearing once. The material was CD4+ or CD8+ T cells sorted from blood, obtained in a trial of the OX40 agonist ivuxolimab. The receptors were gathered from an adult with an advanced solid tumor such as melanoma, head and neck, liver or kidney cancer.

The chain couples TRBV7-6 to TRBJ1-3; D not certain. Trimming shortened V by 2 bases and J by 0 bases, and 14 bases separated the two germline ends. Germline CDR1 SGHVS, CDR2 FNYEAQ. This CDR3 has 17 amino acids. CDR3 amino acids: CASSLPHRQDSGNTIYF. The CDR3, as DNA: TGTGCCAGCAGCTTACCGCACCGGCAGGACTCTGGAAACACCATATATTTT.

CDR3 region: CASSLRSSGRTDTQYF. DNA for the CDR3: TGTGCCAGCAGTTTAAGAAGTAGCGGGCGCACAGATACGCAGTATTTT. The J gene is TRBJ2-3, the V gene TRBV27; 7 bases are shared with TRBD2. After removal of 2 bases from V and 1 base from J, the junction contained 6 bases not matched to a gene. The CDR3 is 16 residues long. The germline CDR1 and CDR2 sequences are MNHEY and SMNVEV (reference sequence).

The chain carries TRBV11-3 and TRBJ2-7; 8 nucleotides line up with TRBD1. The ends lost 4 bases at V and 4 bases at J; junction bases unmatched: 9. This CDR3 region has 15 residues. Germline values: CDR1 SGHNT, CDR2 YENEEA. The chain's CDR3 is CASSSSGQGWYEQYF. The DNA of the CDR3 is TGTGCCAGCAGCTCGTCAGGACAGGGTTGGTACGAGCAGTACTTC.

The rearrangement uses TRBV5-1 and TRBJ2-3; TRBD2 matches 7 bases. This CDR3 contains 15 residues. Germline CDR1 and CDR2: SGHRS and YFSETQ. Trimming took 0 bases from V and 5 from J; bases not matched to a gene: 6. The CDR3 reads CASSLARLAEDTQYF. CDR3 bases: TGCGCCAGCAGCTTGGCCCGACTAGCCGAAGATACGCAGTATTTT.

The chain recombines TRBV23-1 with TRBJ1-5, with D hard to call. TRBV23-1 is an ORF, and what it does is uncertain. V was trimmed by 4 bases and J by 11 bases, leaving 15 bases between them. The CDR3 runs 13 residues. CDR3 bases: TGCGCCAGCAGTCCTCCTGGCGGGCGGGCCCAGCATTTT. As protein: CASSPPGGRAQHF.

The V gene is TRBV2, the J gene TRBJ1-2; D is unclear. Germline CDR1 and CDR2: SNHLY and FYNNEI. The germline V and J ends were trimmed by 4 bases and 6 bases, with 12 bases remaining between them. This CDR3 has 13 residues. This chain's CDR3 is CASSASGEDGYTF. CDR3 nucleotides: TGTGCCAGCAGTGCGTCAGGTGAAGATGGCTACACCTTC.

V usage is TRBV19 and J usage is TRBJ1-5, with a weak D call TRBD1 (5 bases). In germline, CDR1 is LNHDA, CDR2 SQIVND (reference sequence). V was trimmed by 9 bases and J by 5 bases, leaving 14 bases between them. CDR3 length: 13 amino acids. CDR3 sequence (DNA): TGTGCCAGCACTGCAGGGCGGGATCAGCCCCAGCATTTT. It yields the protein CASTAGRDQPQHF.

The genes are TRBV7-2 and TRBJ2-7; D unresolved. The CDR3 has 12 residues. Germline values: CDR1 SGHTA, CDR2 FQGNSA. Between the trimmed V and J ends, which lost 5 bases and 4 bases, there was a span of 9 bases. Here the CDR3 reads CASSQVGYEQYF. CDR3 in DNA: TGTGCCAGCAGCCAGGTGGGTTACGAGCAGTACTTC.

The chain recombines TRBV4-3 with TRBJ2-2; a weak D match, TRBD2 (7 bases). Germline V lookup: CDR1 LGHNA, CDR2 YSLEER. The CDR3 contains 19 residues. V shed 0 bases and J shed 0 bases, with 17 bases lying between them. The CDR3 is CASSQDWGGPFSNTGELFF. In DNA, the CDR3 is TGCGCCAGCAGCCAAGATTGGGGGGGGCCGTTTTCGAACACCGGGGAGCTGTTTTTT.

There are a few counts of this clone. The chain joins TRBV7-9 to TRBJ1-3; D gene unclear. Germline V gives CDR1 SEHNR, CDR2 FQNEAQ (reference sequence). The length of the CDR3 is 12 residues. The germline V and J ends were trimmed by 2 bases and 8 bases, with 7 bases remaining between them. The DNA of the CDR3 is TGTGCCAGCAGCTTATCCGGGCACACCATATATTTT. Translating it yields CASSLSGHTIYF.

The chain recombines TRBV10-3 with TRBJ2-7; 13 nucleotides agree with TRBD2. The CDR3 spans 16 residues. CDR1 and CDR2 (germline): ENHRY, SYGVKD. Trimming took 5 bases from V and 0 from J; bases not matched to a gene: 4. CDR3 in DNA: TGTGCCATCAGTCGGGGACTAGCGGGGAACTCCTACGAGCAGTACTTC. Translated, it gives CAISRGLAGNSYEQYF.

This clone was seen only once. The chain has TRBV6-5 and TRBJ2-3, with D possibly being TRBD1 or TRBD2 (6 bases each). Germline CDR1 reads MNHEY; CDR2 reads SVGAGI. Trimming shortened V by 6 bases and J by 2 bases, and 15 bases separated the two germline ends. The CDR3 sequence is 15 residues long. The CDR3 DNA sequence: TGTGCCAGCAGCCTAGGGGGGCCTTACACAGATACGCAGTATTTT. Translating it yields CASSLGGPYTDTQYF.

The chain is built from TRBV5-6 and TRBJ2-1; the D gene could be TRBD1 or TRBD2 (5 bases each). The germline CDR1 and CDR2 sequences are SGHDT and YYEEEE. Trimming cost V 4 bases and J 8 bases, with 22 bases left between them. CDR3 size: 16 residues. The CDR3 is CASSPGRRLVADEQFF. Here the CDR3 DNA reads TGTGCCAGCAGCCCGGGGCGCAGATTGGTGGCCGATGAGCAGTTCTTC.

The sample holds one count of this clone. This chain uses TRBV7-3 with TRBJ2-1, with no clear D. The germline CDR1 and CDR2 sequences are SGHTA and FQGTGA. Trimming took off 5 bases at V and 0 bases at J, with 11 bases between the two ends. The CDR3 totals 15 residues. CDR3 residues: CASSPRISSYNEQFF. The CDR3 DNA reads TGTGCCAGCAGCCCCCGGATTAGCTCCTACAATGAGCAGTTCTTC.

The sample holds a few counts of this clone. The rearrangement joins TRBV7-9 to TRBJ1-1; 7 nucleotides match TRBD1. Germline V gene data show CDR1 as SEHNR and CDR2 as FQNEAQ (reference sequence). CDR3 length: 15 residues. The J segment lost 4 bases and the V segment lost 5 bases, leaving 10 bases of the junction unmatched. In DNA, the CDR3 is TGTGCCAGCAGCCTACCGACAGGGTGGAGCACTGAAGCTTTCTTT. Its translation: CASSLPTGWSTEAFF. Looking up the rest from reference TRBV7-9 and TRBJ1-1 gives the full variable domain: DTGVSQNPRHKITKRGQNVTFRCDPISEHNRLYWYRQTLGQGPEFLTYFQNEAQLEKSRLLSDRFSAERPKGSFSTLEIQRTEQGDSAMYLCASSLPTGWSTEAFFGQGTRLTVV.

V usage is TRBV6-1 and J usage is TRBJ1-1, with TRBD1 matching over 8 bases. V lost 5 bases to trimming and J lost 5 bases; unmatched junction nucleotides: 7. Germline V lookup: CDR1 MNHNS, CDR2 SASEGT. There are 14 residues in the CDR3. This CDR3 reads CASSFITGGTEAFF. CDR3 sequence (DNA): TGTGCCAGCAGTTTCATCACAGGGGGAACTGAAGCTTTCTTT.

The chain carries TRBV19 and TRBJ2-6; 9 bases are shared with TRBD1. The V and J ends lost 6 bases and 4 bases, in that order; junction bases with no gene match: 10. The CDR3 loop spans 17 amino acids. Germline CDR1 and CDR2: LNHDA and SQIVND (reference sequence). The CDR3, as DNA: TGTGCCAGTAGGACCGGGACAGGGTTGGGAGGGGCCAACGTCCTGACTTTC. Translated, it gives CASRTGTGLGGANVLTF.